This T cell receptor beta chain was captured by sequencing in a study of monozygotic twins with inflammatory bowel disease. Total RNA amounting to approximately 3,300 ng went into each TCR library. Two nested PCRs, of around 15 and 9 cycles, processed TCRalpha and TCRbeta cDNA. TCRdb derives one entry per CDR3 protein from the 5' RACE reads, leaving out DNA. The sample's table shows roughly 300,000 distinct CDR3 sequences. Whole blood that had not undergone T cell sorting provided the isolated total RNA. CDR1 and CDR2 from the germline V gene are MDHEN and SYDVKM. The CDR3 runs to 13 residues. This chain links TRBV28 with TRBJ2-7; with no DNA, the TCRdb D assignment of TRBD1 cannot be verified. Sequenced input: blood. The source of this sequence is a human donor with ulcerative colitis or Crohn's disease, or a healthy co-twin of an affected twin (not recorded which). The chain's CDR3 is CASRLDRAYEQYF.